The 5 T cell receptor beta chains in this list originate from one sample, sequenced in a study of cytomegalovirus exposure and HLA in healthy donors. Primers included in the PCR were 60 Vbeta and 13 Jbeta primers. Libraries were prepared by immunoSEQ multiplex PCR; TCRdb keeps only in-frame clonotypes and omits some of them. The table records under 150,000 clones, approximately 70% of them present only once. Source material: PBMCs. These receptors originate from a human donor in good health.

The chain uses TRBV27 and TRBJ2-1; 16 nucleotides agree with TRBD2. V trimming: 6 bases; J trimming: 8 bases; junction bases outside the gene matches: 13. CDR3 length: 18 residues. From germline, CDR1 is MNHEY and CDR2 SMNVEV (reference sequence). In nucleotides, the CDR3 is TGTGCCAGCAGGAGACCGGGACTAGCGGGAGGGCCGGTGCATGAGCAGTTCTTC. Translated, it gives CASRRPGLAGGPVHEQFF.

This sequence joins TRBV19 and TRBJ2-4; TRBD1 matches at 9 bases. V was pared by 6 bases and J by 3 bases, with 9 bases of the junction left unmatched. The germline gives CDR1 LNHDA, CDR2 SQIVND (reference sequence). The CDR3 is 16 residues long. CDR3 nucleotides: TGTGCCAGTAGCCTATGGACAGGGGAGGGCAAAAACATTCAGTACTTC. This sequence encodes CASSLWTGEGKNIQYF.

This clone was counted between two and nine times. The chain combines TRBV18 with TRBJ2-3; 9 bases map to TRBD2. CDR1 KGHSH and CDR2 LQKENI come from the germline V gene. Losses at the gene ends were 5 bases for V and 1 base for J; bases not matched to a gene: 1. CDR3 size: 14 residues. CDR3 bases: TGTGCCAGCTCAGAGCGGGGGGGCACAGATACGCAGTATTTT. This encodes CASSERGGTDTQYF.

The rearrangement joins TRBV6-6 to TRBJ2-5; 8 bases map to TRBD1. Germline V gene lookup returns CDR1 MNHNY and CDR2 SVGAGI (reference sequence). The J segment lost 9 bases and the V segment lost 0 bases, leaving 6 bases of the junction unmatched. This CDR3 has 14 amino acids. For the CDR3, the DNA is TGTGCCAGCAGTTACTCGACAGGGGTCGGGGCCCAGTACTTC. As protein: CASSYSTGVGAQYF.

The CDR3 loop is CASSLGIGEDTQYF. CDR3 in DNA: TGTGCCAGCAGCTTAGGCATCGGGGAAGATACGCAGTATTTT. The chain has TRBV5-4 and TRBJ2-3; D might be TRBD2 (5 bases). CDR1 and CDR2 (germline): SGHNT, YYREEE (reference sequence). This CDR3 is built from 14 residues. V gave up 2 bases and J gave up 5 bases, with 12 bases separating them.